This T cell receptor beta chain was identified during a study of cytomegalovirus exposure and HLA in healthy donors. CDR3 size: 13 residues. V gave up 3 bases and J gave up 0 bases, with 3 bases separating them. In germline, CDR1 is SGHDN, CDR2 FVKESK. The donors were in the approximately 120-subject validation cohort, distinct from the roughly 700-subject first cohort. Assay: immunoSEQ multiplex PCR; the TCRdb copy retains only in-frame clones and omits some. Of roughly 240,000 clones detected, more than 75% appear once; the ten largest clones hold less than 3%. Sequenced material: PBMCs. This TCR was sampled from a man between 18 and 35 years old in good health and CMV-seronegative. This sequence joins TRBV14 and TRBJ1-5; D is unresolved. The CDR3 sequence is CASSHGSNQPQHF. The DNA of the CDR3 is TGTGCCAGCAGCCACGGTAGCAATCAGCCCCAGCATTTT. The full variable domain, with the rest looked up from reference TRBV14 and TRBJ1-5, is EAGVTQFPSHSVIEKGQTVTLRCDPISGHDNLYWYRRVMGKEIKFLLHFVKESKQDESGMPNNRFLAERTGGTYSTLKVQPAELEDSGVYFCASSHGSNQPQHFGDGTRLSIL.